This T cell receptor beta chain was profiled in a study of blood T cells in healthy people across ages. The use of a sample-barcoded 5' primer and a J-beta primer mix characterized a second PCR of roughly 7 to 12 cycles. TCRdb ran MiXCR on the 5' RACE reads and lists one entry per CDR3 protein. Among some 730,000 distinct CDR3 sequences listed, about 20% were seen once. The source is a man in his 70s in good health. Sequencing used blood.

The CDR3 loop reads CSAPSGGHLETQYF. CDR3 DNA: TGCAGTGCTCCAAGCGGGGGCCACCTAGAGACCCAGTACTTC. V and J are TRBV20-1 and TRBJ2-5; 8 nucleotides align to TRBD2. The ends lost 5 bases at V and 4 bases at J; junction bases unmatched: 9. Germline CDR1 and CDR2: DFQATT and SNEGSKA (reference sequence). The CDR3 extends over 14 amino acids.